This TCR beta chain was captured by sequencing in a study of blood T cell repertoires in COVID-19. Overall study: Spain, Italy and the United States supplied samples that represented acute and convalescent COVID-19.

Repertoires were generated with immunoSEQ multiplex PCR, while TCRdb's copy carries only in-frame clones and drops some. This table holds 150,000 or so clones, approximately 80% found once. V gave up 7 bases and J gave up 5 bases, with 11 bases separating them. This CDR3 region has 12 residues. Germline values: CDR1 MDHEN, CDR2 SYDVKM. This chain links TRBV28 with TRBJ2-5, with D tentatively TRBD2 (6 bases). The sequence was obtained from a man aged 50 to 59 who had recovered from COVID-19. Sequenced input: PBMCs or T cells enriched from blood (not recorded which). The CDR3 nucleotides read TGTGCCAGCAAGGGAGGCGGGGAGACCCAGTACTTC. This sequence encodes CASKGGGETQYF.